One and the same sample provided the 3 T cell receptor beta chains below, sequenced in a study of human T cells and chemical hapten exposure. The time point: pre-sensitization, week 0. Treatment given: therapeutic diphenylcyclopropenone sensitization with weekly scalp DPC. In TCRdb, the RACE reads were re-called with MiXCR into one record per CDR3 protein. The data hold around 250,000 distinct CDR3 sequences, with around 9.3% observed a single time. The specimen comprised whole blood, sampled in connection with sensitization to the hapten diphenylcyclopropenone (DPC). These receptors were obtained from a woman aged 40 to 49 with alopecia areata. Some clones in this sample may be carry-over from other donors' samples.

This clonotype has more than one count but fewer than ten. The rearrangement uses TRBV5-4 and TRBJ2-7, with D uncertain. The CDR3 covers 14 residues. CDR1 and CDR2 from the germline V gene are SGHNT and YYREEE (reference sequence). Trimming removed 3 bases at V and 2 bases at J, with 12 bases between. CDR3 amino acids: CASSSIGATYEQYF. For the CDR3, the DNA is TGTGCCAGCAGCTCCATCGGAGCCACCTACGAGCAGTACTTC. Full variable domain (rest looked up from reference TRBV5-4 and TRBJ2-7): ETGVTQSPTHLIKTRGQQVTLRCSSQSGHNTVSWYQQALGQGPQFIFQYYREEENGRGNFPPRFSGLQFPNYSSELNVNALELDDSALYLCASSSIGATYEQYFGPGTRLTVT.

The chain is built from TRBV5-1 and TRBJ2-1, with 10 positions matching TRBD2. The germline gives CDR1 SGHRS, CDR2 YFSETQ. This CDR3 region has 15 residues. J lost 9 bases, V lost 0 bases, and 6 bases had no gene match. CDR3 DNA: TGCGCCAGCAGCTTGGATGTAGCGGGAGGTGCTGAGCAGTTCTTC. Translated, it gives CASSLDVAGGAEQFF. Based on the CDR3 plus reference TRBV5-1 and TRBJ2-1, the full variable domain is KAGVTQTPRYLIKTRGQQVTLSCSPISGHRSVSWYQQTPGQGLQFLFEYFSETQRNKGNFPGRFSGRQFSNSRSEMNVSTLELGDSALYLCASSLDVAGGAEQFFGPGTRLTVL.

This clonotype came up a few times. This rearrangement joins TRBV12-3 or TRBV12-4 to TRBJ1-2, with D perhaps matching TRBD1 (6 bases). The CDR3 runs to 13 residues. The V end was cut by 4 bases, the J end by 4 bases, with 10 bases between. Here the CDR3 reads CASSSTGSYGYTF. CDR3 DNA sequence: TGTGCCAGCAGTTCTACAGGGTCCTATGGCTACACCTTC.